This record concerns one TCR beta chain sequence. Its antigen is unidentified. Unique molecular identifiers were linked by the library to individual cDNA molecules. One entry per CDR3 protein, called by TCRdb with MiXCR from the RACE reads. The table lists about 93,000 distinct CDR3 sequences, 7.5% to 9.5% of them singletons, with 2.5% to 3% in the top ten. This CDR3 region has 14 residues. Germline V gene sequence: CDR1 ENHRY, CDR2 SYGVKD. The V end was cut by 7 bases, the J end by 3 bases, with 14 bases between. This sample was included in a study of human T cells and chemical hapten exposure. Time point of the sample: pre-sensitization, week 0. Treatment here: therapeutic diphenylcyclopropenone sensitization with weekly scalp DPC. The study extracted total RNA from unfractionated whole blood. Study-wide results and caveats: No alteration of TCRs above 1 in 1000 frequency was seen with DPC sensitization. Significantly more large CDR3 similarity clusters arose among expanded TCRs than among controls.

The rearrangement joins TRBV10-3 to TRBJ2-3; D perhaps matches TRBD2 (6 bases). The sequenced sample was whole blood, obtained in connection with sensitization to the hapten diphenylcyclopropenone (DPC). The clonotype comes from a man in his forties with alopecia areata. Some clones in this sample may be carry-over from other donors' samples. The CDR3 reads CAITGGLGTDTQYF. DNA of the CDR3: TGTGCCATCACTGGAGGGCTCGGGACAGATACGCAGTATTTT.